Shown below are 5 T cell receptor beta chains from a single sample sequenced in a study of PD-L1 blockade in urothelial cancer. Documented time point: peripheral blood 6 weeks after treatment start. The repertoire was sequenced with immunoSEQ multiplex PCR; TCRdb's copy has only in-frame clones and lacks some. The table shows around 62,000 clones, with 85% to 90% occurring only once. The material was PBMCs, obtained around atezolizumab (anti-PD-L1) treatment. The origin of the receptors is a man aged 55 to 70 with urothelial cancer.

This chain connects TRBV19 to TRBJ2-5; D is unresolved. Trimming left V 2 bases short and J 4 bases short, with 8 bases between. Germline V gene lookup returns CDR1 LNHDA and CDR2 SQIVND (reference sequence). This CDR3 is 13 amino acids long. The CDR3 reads CASSITDRETQYF. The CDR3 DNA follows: TGTGCCAGTAGTATAACAGATCGAGAGACCCAGTACTTC. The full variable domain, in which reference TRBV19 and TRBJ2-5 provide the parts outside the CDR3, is DGGITQSPKYLFRKEGQNVTLSCEQNLNHDAMYWYRQDPGQGLRLIYYSQIVNDFQKGDIAEGYSVSREKKESFPLTVTSAQKNPTAFYLCASSITDRETQYFGPGTRLLVL.

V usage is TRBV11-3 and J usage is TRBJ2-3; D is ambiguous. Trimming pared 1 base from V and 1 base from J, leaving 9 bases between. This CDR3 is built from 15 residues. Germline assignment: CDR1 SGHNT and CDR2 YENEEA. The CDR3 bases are TGTGCCAGCAGCTTAGGTAGGCAGGGCACAGATACGCAGTATTTT. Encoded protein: CASSLGRQGTDTQYF.

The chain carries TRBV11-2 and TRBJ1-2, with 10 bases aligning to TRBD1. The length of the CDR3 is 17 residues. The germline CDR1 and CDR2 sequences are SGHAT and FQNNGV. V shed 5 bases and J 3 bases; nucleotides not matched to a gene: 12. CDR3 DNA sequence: TGTGCCAGCAGCGCAATCCGGGACAGGGGTTTTTACTATGGCTACACCTTC. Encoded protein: CASSAIRDRGFYYGYTF.

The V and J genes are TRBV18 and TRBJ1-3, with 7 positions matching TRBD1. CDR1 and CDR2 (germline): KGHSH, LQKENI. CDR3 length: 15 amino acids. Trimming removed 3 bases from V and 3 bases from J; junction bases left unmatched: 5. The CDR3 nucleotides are TGTGCCAGCTCACCTGAACAGGGGTTTGGAAACACCATATATTTT. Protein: CASSPEQGFGNTIYF. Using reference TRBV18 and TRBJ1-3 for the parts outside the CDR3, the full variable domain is NAGVMQNPRHLVRRRGQEARLRCSPMKGHSHVYWYRQLPEEGLKFMVYLQKENIIDESGMPKERFSAEFPKEGPSILRIQQVVRGDSAAYFCASSPEQGFGNTIYFGEGSWLTVV.

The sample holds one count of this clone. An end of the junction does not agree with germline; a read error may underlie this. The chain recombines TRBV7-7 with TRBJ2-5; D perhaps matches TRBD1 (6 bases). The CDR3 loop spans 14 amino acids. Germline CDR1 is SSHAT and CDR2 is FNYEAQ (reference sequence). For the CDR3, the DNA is TGTGCTAGCAGCTTAGCCTTCAGGGGAGAGACCCAGTACTTC. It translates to CASSLAFRGETQYF.